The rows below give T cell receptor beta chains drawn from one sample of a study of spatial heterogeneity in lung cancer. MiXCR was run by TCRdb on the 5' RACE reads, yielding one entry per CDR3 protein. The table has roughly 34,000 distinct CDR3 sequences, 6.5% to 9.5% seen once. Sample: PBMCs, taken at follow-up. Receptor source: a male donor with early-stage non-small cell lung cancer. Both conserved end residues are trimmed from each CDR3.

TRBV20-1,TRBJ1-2,SAREPPNYGYT
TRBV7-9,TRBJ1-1,ASSFNEMNTEAF
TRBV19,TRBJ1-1,ATSQPGQGSGNTEAF
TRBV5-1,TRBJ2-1,ASSIEGGVGSEQF
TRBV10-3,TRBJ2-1,AISEGLEYNEQF
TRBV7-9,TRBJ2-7,ASSLISDEQY
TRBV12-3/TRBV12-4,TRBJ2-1,ASSRSPGTGGDNEQF
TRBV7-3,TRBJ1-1,ASSLVGVGQGGTEAF
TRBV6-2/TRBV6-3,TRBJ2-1,ASKEGYDEQF
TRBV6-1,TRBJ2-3,ASSEPGGQANTQY
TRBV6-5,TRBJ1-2,ASSYTSRNYGYT
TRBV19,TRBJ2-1,ASSITASYNEQF
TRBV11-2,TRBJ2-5,ASSLNPGTGEQETQY
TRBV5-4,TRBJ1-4,ASSLASTTNEKLF
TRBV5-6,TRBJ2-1,ASSSSPGGTYNEQF
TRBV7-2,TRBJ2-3,ASSLVLGDTQY
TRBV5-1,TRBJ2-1,ASSNSLAGAYNEQF
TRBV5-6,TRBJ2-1,ASSMGNRPYNEQF
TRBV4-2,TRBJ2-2,ASSQSRRGNANTGELF
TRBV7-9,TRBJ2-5,ASSLTFRRGGETQY
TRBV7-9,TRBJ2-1,ASSSVLAEQF
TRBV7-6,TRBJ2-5,ASSLGVAGTQETQY
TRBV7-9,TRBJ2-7,ASSQGTEAYEQY
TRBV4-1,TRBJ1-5,ASSQDQGQPQH
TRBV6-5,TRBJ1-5,ASSTRTGGNQPQH
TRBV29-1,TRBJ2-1,SGMSTEQF
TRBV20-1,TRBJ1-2,SASSFSYGYT
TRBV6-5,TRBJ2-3,ASTSWWDGNCTQY
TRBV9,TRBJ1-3,ASSVAGTGGNTIY
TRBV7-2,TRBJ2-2,ASSLQGHLNTGELF
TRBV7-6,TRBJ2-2,ASSLVYGQFTGELF
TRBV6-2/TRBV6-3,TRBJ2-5,ASSYSNLLTTETQY
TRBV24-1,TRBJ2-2,ATSSGGIGELF
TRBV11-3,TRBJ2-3,ASSLLAGGPTTQY
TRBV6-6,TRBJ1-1,ASNHPGQGNTEAF
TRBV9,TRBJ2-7,ASSVESRTGDEQY
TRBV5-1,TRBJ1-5,ASSLGPRNQPQH
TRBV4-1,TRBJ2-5,ASSQDDEGGSGGPGETQY
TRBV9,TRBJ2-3,ASSAGASEADTQY
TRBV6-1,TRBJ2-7,ASSEAGTGPYEQY
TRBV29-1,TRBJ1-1,SVPNTAGTVAEAF